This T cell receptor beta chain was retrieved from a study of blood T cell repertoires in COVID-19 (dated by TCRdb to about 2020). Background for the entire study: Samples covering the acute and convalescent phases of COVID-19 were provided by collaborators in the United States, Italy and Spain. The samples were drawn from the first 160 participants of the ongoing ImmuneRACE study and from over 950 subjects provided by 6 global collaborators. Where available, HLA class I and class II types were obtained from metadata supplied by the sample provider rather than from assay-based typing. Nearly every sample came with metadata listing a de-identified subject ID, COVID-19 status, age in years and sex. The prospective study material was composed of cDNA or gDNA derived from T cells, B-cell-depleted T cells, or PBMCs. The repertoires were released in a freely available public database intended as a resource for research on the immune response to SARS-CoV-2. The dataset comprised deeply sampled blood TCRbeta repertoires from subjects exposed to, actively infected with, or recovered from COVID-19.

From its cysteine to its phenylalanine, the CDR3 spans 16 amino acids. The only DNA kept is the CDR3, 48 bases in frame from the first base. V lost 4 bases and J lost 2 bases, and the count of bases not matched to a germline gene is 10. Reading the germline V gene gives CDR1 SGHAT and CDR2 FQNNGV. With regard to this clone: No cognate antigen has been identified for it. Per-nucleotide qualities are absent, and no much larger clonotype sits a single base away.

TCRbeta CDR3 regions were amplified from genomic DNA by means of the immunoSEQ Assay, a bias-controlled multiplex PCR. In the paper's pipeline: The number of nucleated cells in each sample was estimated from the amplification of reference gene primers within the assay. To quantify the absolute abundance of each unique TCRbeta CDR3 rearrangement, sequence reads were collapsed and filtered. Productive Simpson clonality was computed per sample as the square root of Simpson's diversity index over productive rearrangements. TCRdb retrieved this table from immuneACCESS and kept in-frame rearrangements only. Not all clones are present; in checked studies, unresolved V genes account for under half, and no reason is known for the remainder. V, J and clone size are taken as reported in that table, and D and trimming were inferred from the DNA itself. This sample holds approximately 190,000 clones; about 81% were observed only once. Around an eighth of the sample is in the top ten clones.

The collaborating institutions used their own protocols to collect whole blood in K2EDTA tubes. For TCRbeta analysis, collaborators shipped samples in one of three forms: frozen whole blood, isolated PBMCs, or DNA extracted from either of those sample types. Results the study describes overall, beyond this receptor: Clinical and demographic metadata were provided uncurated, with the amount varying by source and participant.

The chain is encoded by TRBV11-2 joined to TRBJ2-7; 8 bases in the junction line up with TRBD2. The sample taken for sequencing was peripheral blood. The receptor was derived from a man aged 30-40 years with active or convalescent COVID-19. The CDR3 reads CASSSLKTSEAYEQYF. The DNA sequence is TGTGCCAGCAGCTCTCTGAAGACTAGCGAGGCCTACGAGCAGTACTTC.